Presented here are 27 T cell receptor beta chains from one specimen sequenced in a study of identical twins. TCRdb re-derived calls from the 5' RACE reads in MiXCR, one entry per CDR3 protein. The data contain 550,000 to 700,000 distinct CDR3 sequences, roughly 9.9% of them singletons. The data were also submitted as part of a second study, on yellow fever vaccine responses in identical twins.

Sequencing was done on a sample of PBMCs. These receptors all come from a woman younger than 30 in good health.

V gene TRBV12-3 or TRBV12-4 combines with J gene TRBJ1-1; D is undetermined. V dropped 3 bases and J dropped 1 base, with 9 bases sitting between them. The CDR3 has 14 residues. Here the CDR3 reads CASSLVQPNTEAFF. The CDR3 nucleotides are TGTGCCAGCAGTTTGGTACAACCGAACACTGAAGCTTTCTTT.

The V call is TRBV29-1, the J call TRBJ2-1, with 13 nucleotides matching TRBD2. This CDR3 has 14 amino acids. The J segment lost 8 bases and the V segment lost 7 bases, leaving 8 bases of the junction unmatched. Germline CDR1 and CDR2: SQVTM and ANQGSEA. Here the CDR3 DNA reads TGCAGCGGCATACTAGCGGGAGGGGGCTATGAGCAGTTCTTC. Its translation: CSGILAGGGYEQFF.

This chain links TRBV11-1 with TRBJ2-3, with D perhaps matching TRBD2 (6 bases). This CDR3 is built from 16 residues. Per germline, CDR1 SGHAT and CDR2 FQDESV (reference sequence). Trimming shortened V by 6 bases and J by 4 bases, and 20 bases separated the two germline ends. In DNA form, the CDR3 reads TGTGCCAGCAGTTGGGATTCGAGGGGAGGCCCAGATACGCAGTATTTT. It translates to CASSWDSRGGPDTQYF.

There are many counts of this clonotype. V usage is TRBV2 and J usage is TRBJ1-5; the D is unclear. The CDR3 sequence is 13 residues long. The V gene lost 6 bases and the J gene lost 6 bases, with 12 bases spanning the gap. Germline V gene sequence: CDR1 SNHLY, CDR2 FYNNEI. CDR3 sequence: CASRVTPGQPQHF. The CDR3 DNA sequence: TGTGCCAGCAGGGTAACACCGGGTCAGCCCCAGCATTTT. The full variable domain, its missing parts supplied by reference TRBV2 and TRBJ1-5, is EPEVTQTPSHQVTQMGQEVILRCVPISNHLYFYWYRQILGQKVEFLVSFYNNEISEKSEIFDDQFSVERPDGSNFTLKIRSTKLEDSAMYFCASRVTPGQPQHFGDGTRLSIL.

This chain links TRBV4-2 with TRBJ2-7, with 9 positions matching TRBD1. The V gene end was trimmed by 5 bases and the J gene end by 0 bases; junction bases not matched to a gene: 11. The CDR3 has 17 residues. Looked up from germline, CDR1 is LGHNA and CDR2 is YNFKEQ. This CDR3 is CASSYYSGQGRSYEQYF. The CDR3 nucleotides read TGTGCCAGCAGCTACTATTCCGGACAGGGGCGCTCCTACGAGCAGTACTTC.

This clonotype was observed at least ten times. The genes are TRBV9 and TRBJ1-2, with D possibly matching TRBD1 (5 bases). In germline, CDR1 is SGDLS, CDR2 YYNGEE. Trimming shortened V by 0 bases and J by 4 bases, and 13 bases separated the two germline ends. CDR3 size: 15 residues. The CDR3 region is CASSVVDTPAYGYTF. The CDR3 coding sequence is TGTGCCAGCAGCGTAGTGGACACGCCAGCCTATGGCTACACCTTC.

CDR3 region: CASSLVTSGPSYEQYF. In DNA form, the CDR3 reads TGTGCCAGCAGTTTAGTGACCTCGGGGCCCTCCTACGAGCAGTACTTC. The chain carries TRBV12-3 or TRBV12-4 and TRBJ2-7; D assignment may be TRBD1 or TRBD2 (5 bases each). This CDR3 is built from 16 residues. Trimming removed 1 base from V and 0 bases from J, with 13 bases in between.

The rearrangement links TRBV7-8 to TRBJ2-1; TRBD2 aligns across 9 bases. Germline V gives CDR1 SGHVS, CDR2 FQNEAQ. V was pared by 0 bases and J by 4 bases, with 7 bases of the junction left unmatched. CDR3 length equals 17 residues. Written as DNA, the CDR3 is TGTGCCAGCAGCTTAGCGCGGGGGGGCTTTGGGTACAATGAGCAGTTCTTC. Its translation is CASSLARGGFGYNEQFF.

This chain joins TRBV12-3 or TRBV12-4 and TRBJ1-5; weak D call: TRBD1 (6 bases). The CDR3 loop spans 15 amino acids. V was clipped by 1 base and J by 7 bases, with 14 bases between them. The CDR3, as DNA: TGTGCCAGCAGTTTAGACGCGGGGGGCGGACAGCCCCAGCATTTT. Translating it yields CASSLDAGGGQPQHF.

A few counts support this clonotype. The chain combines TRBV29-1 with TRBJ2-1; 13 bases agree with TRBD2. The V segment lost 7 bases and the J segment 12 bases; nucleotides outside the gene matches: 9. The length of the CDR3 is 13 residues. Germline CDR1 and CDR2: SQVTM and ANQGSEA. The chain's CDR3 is CSGRLAGGERQFF. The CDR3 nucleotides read TGCAGCGGCAGACTAGCGGGGGGAGAGAGGCAGTTCTTC.

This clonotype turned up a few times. CDR3 DNA: TGTGCCATCAGTGAGCCGGATTTGGGAGAGCTATACAATGAGCAGTTCTTC. It encodes CAISEPDLGELYNEQFF. The chain is built from TRBV10-3 and TRBJ2-1, with a possible D match to TRBD2 (5 bases). Germline V gene sequence: CDR1 ENHRY, CDR2 SYGVKD. V lost 2 bases and J 4 bases, leaving 18 bases between the germline ends. The CDR3 has 17 amino acids.

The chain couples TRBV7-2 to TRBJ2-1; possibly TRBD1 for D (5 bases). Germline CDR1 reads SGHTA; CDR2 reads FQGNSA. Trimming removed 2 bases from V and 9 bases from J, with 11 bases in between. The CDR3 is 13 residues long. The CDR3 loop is CASSLQGEGEQFF. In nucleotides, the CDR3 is TGTGCCAGCAGCTTACAAGGGGAAGGTGAGCAGTTCTTC.

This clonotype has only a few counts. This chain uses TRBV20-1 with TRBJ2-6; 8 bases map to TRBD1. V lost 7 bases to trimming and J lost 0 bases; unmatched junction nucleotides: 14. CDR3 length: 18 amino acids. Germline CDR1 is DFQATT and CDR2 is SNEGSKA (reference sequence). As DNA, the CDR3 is TGCAGTGTGGAGGACAGGGCTACTTCTAGCTCTGGGGCCAACGTCCTGACTTTC. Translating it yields CSVEDRATSSSGANVLTF.

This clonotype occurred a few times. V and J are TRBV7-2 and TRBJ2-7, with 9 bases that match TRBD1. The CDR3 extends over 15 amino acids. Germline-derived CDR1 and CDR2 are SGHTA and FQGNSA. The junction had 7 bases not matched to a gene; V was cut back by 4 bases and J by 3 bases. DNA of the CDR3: TGTGCCAGCAGCTACACTCCGACAGGGGGCTACGAGCAGTACTTC. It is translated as CASSYTPTGGYEQYF.

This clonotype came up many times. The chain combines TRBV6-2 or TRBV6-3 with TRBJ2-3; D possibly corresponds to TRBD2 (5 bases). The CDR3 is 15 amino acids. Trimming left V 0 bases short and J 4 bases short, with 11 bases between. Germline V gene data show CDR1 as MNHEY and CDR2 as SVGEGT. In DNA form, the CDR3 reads TGTGCCAGCAGTTACTCGATGTGGACTTCAGATACGCAGTATTTT. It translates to CASSYSMWTSDTQYF.

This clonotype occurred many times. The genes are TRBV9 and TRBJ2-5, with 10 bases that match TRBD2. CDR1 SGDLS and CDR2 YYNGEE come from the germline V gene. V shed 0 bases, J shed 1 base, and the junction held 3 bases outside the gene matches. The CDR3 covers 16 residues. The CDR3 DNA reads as TGTGCCAGCAGCGTAGGGTCTAGCGGGAGCCAAGAGACCCAGTACTTC. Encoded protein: CASSVGSSGSQETQYF.

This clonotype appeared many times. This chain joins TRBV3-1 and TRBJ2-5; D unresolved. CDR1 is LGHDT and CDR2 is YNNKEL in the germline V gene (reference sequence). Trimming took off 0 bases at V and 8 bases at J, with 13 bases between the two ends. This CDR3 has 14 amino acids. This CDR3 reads CASSQEATVGTQYF. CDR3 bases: TGTGCCAGCAGCCAAGAAGCCACGGTCGGTACCCAGTACTTC.

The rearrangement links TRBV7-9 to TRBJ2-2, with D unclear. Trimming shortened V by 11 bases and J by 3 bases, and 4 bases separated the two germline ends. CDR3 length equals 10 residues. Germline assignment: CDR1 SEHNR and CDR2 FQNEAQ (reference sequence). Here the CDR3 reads CAGYTGELFF. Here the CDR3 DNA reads TGTGCCGGATACACCGGGGAGCTGTTTTTT.

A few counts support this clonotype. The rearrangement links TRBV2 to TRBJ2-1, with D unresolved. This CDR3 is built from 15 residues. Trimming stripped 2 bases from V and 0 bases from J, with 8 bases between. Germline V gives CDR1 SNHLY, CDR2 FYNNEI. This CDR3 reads CASSEQWSSYNEQFF. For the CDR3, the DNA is TGTGCCAGCAGTGAACAGTGGAGCTCCTACAATGAGCAGTTCTTC.

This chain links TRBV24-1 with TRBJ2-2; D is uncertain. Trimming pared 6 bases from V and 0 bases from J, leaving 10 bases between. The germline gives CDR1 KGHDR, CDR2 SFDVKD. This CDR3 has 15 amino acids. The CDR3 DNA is TGTGCCACCAGTCGGGTGGGAACGAACACCGGGGAGCTGTTTTTT. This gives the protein CATSRVGTNTGELFF.

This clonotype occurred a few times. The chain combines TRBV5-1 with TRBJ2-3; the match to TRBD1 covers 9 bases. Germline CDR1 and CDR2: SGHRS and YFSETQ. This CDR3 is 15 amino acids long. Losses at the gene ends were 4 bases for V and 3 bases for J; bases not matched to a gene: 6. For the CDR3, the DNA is TGCGCCAGCAGCCTGGACAGGGGTGAGACAGATACGCAGTATTTT. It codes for CASSLDRGETDTQYF.

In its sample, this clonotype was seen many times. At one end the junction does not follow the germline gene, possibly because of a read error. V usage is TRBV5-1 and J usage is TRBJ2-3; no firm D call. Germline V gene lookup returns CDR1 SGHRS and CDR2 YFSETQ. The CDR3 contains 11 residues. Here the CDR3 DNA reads TGTGCCAGCACCAACACAGATACGCAGTATTTT. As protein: CASTNTDTQYF.

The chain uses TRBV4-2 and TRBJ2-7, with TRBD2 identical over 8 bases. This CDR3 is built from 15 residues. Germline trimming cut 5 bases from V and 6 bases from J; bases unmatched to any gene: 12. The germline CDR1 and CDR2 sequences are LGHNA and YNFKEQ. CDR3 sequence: CASSEMTGTRGEQYF. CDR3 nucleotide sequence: TGTGCCAGCAGCGAAATGACCGGGACTAGAGGCGAGCAGTACTTC.

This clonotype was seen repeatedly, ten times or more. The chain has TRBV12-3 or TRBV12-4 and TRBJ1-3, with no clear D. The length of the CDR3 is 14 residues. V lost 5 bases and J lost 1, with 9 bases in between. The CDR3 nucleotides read TGTGCCAGCAGTCTTCTAGCATCTGGAAACACCATATATTTT. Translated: CASSLLASGNTIYF.

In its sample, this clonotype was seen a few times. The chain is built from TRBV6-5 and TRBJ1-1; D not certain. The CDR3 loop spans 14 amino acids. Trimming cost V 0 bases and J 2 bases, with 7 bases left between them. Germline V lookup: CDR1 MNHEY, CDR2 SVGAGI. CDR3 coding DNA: TGTGCCAGCAGTTACTCCTGGGCTAACACTGAAGCTTTCTTT. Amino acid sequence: CASSYSWANTEAFF.

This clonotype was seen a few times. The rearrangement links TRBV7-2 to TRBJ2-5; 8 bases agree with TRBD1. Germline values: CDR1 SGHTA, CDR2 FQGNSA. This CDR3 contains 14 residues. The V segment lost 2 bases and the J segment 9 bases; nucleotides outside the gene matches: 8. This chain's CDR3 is CASSLITAQGAQYF. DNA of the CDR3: TGTGCCAGCAGCTTAATTACAGCACAGGGGGCCCAGTACTTC.

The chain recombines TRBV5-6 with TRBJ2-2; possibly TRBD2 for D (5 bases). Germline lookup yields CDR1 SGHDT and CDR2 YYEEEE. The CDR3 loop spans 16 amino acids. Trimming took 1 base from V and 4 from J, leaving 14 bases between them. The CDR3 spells CASSLWSGKGTGELFF. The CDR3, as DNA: TGTGCCAGCAGCTTGTGGTCGGGAAAGGGCACCGGGGAGCTGTTTTTT. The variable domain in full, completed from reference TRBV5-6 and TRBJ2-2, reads DAGVTQSPTHLIKTRGQQVTLRCSPKSGHDTVSWYQQALGQGPQFIFQYYEEEERQRGNFPDRFSGHQFPNYSSELNVNALLLGDSALYLCASSLWSGKGTGELFFGEGSRLTVL.